Presented here are 2 T cell receptor beta chains from one specimen sequenced in a study of blood T cells in healthy people across ages. A second PCR of 7 to 11 cycles used a sample-barcoded 5' primer and a J-beta primer mix. A single record per CDR3 protein comes from TCRdb applying MiXCR to the 5' RACE reads. The sample gives approximately 1,100,000 distinct CDR3 sequences, around 45% of which show up once; about 20% is in the top ten. Sequenced material: blood. The source is a woman aged 55-69 years in good health.

This chain joins TRBV2 and TRBJ2-5; 7 nucleotides line up with TRBD1. Germline CDR1 SNHLY, CDR2 FYNNEI. V gave up 8 bases and J gave up 3 bases; unmatched junction bases: 18. This CDR3 region has 17 residues. CDR3 DNA: TGTGCCAGCCTAGTTATTATAACCTCGGGGACAGAAGAGACCCAGTACTTC. This codes for CASLVIITSGTEETQYF. Full variable domain (rest looked up from reference TRBV2 and TRBJ2-5): EPEVTQTPSHQVTQMGQEVILRCVPISNHLYFYWYRQILGQKVEFLVSFYNNEISEKSEIFDDQFSVERPDGSNFTLKIRSTKLEDSAMYFCASLVIITSGTEETQYFGPGTRLLVL.

The V and J genes are TRBV20-1 and TRBJ2-1; D unclear. Trimming took 2 bases from V and 5 from J, leaving 7 bases between them. The CDR3 covers 12 residues. CDR1 is DFQATT and CDR2 is SNEGSKA in the germline V gene (reference sequence). The CDR3 coding sequence is TGCAGTGCTAGATCCCTTCACAATGAGCAGTTCTTC. Translated, it gives CSARSLHNEQFF.